This TCR beta chain stems from a study of shared clonotypes between healthy human individuals. A remark on this clone: Its antigen is unidentified. Other nucleotide sequences from this sample produce the same CDR3.

Germline V gene data show CDR1 as MDHEN and CDR2 as SYDVKM. V was clipped by 5 bases and J by 2 bases, with 9 bases between them. The CDR3 runs 13 residues. Method: immunoSEQ multiplex PCR; TCRdb's copy keeps in-frame clones and lacks some. The sample holds 2 million to 3 million clones; under 95% are singletons and the top ten take 0.36%. Study findings and constraints: Apart from blood, nothing was sampled; tissue repertoires likely differ. Lower generation probabilities were found for non-shared clonotypes than for those shared by all four donors. An effect of sequencing depth on clonotype sharing among donors was expected.

The sequence came from a man aged 18 to 30 in good health. Some clones in this sample may be carry-over from other donors' samples. Sequences were obtained from naive CD4+ T cells from PBMCs. Noted subset: CD45RA+ positively selected. The J gene is TRBJ1-2, the V gene TRBV28; tentative D call: TRBD1 (6 bases). CDR3 loop: CASSPQGNYGYTF. CDR3 DNA: TGTGCCAGCAGTCCTCAGGGGAACTATGGCTACACCTTC.